These 26 T cell receptor beta chains share one sample of origin, sequenced in a study of shared clonotypes between healthy human individuals. Only in-frame clones appear in the TCRdb table, and some are missing; sequencing was by immunoSEQ multiplex PCR. The top ten hold roughly 0.9% of the sample, which has approximately 1,000,000 clones, approximately 77% seen once. The sample was memory CD4+ T cells from PBMCs. As to subset: CD45RA-negative fraction. The receptors originated from a man aged 18-30 years in good health. Some clones in this sample may be carry-over from other donors' samples.

The V gene is TRBV28, the J gene TRBJ1-5, with D tentatively TRBD1 (5 bases). Trimming removed 8 bases from V and 0 bases from J, with 20 bases in between. This CDR3 region has 17 residues. Germline CDR1 is MDHEN and CDR2 is SYDVKM. CDR3 region: CASLGRGRRYSNQPQHF. In DNA form, the CDR3 reads TGTGCCAGCCTGGGACGTGGTAGACGATATAGCAATCAGCCCCAGCATTTT.

This rearrangement joins TRBV4-3 to TRBJ2-1, with 7 bases matching TRBD2. The CDR3 is made up of 16 amino acids. The J segment lost 1 base and the V segment lost 1 base, leaving 4 bases of the junction unmatched. Germline CDR1 reads LGHNA; CDR2 reads YSLEER. The CDR3 reads CASSQASGPSYNEQFF. CDR3 DNA sequence: TGCGCCAGCAGCCAAGCTAGCGGTCCTTCCTACAATGAGCAGTTCTTC.

V and J are TRBV7-6 and TRBJ2-3; D gene uncertain. The V gene's germline CDR1 is SGHVS and CDR2 FNYEAQ. V shed 1 base and J shed 9 bases, with 11 bases lying between them. CDR3 size: 13 residues. CDR3 protein: CASSLDRSSTQYF. CDR3 nucleotide sequence: TGTGCCAGCAGCTTAGACCGCTCGTCCACGCAGTATTTT.

With regard to this clone: Other DNA variants within this sample encode the same CDR3. The chain carries TRBV5-1 and TRBJ1-5; D is uncertain. The CDR3 covers 15 residues. CDR1 is SGHRS, CDR2 YFSETQ, per germline. Trimming left V 0 bases short and J 5 bases short, with 12 bases between. The CDR3 sequence: CASSLDSPGDQPQHF. In DNA form, the CDR3 reads TGCGCCAGCAGCTTGGACAGCCCCGGTGATCAGCCCCAGCATTTT.

The V call is TRBV7-9, the J call TRBJ1-5, with D possibly TRBD1 on 6 matching bases. V was shortened by 1 base and J by 4 bases, with 17 bases between the two germline ends. This CDR3 has 17 amino acids. CDR1 is SEHNR, CDR2 FQNEAQ, per germline (reference sequence). The CDR3 DNA is TGTGCCAGCAGCTTAGGTGGTGGGGGGGGCGCGAATCAGCCCCAGCATTTT. This sequence encodes CASSLGGGGGANQPQHF.

The rearrangement joins TRBV6-1 to TRBJ1-2, with D possibly matching TRBD1 (6 bases). Germline loops: CDR1 MNHNS, CDR2 SASEGT. V was pared by 6 bases and J by 2 bases, with 22 bases between. The CDR3 covers 17 residues. The CDR3 coding sequence is TGTGCCAGCAGGGAAAGGGGGGGCGCGGGAATGAACTATGGCTACACCTTC. Protein: CASRERGGAGMNYGYTF.

This clone was counted a few times. J is TRBJ1-1 and V is TRBV28; D call uncertain. V lost 2 bases and J lost 4, with 11 bases in between. CDR1 and CDR2 from the germline V gene are MDHEN and SYDVKM. This CDR3 is built from 14 residues. The CDR3 region is CASSLVSTLTEAFF. In DNA, the CDR3 is TGTGCCAGCAGTTTAGTCTCCACCCTCACTGAAGCTTTCTTT. Together with reference TRBV28 and TRBJ1-1, the CDR3 gives the full variable domain: DVKVTQSSRYLVKRTGEKVFLECVQDMDHENMFWYRQDPGLGLRLIYFSYDVKMKEKGDIPEGYSVSREKKERFSLILESASTNQTSMYLCASSLVSTLTEAFFGQGTRLTVV.

In this sample, this clone turned up a few times. The chain has TRBV7-3 and TRBJ1-1; TRBD1 might be the D (5 bases). Trimming took 4 bases from V and 4 from J, leaving 10 bases between them. The V gene's germline CDR1 is SGHTA and CDR2 FQGTGA. The CDR3 is 13 residues long. CDR3 loop: CASSSSGTTEAFF. DNA of the CDR3: TGTGCCAGCAGCTCATCAGGGACCACTGAAGCTTTCTTT.

This clone was seen a handful of times. Distinct nucleotide sequences in the sample also encode this CDR3. The rearrangement joins TRBV5-1 to TRBJ2-1, with 7 bases aligning to TRBD2. This CDR3 contains 15 residues. Germline assignment: CDR1 SGHRS and CDR2 YFSETQ. Trimming cost V 2 bases and J 0 bases; bases outside gene matches: 2. CDR3 protein: CASSFGGSSYNEQFF. The CDR3 DNA is TGCGCCAGCAGCTTTGGCGGGAGCTCCTACAATGAGCAGTTCTTC.

This chain connects TRBV28 to TRBJ1-3; possible D gene TRBD1, 5 bases. Germline CDR1 MDHEN, CDR2 SYDVKM. Trimming took 6 bases from V and 4 from J, leaving 25 bases between them. The length of the CDR3 is 18 residues. Here the CDR3 DNA reads TGTGCCAGCAGCCTTACGGGGGGACTCATAAGATCCGGAAACACCATATATTTT. As protein: CASSLTGGLIRSGNTIYF.

The chain links TRBV28 to TRBJ1-5; perhaps TRBD1 as D (6 bases). V was cut by 3 bases and J by 5 bases, with 14 bases left in between. The germline CDR1 and CDR2 sequences are MDHEN and SYDVKM. CDR3 length: 15 amino acids. CDR3 residues: CASSFVTGSYQPQHF. For the CDR3, the DNA is TGTGCCAGCAGTTTTGTTACAGGGAGTTATCAGCCCCAGCATTTT.

The genes are TRBV7-6 and TRBJ2-2; no clear D gene. From germline, CDR1 is SGHVS and CDR2 FNYEAQ. CDR3 length: 15 residues. Trimming removed 0 bases at V and 6 bases at J, with 11 bases between. The CDR3 coding sequence is TGTGCCAGCAGCTTAGCGCTGTCAAGTTCCGGGGAGCTGTTTTTT. This translates into CASSLALSSSGELFF.

This chain links TRBV7-2 with TRBJ1-1; D gene unclear. The CDR3 covers 14 residues. V shed 1 base and J shed 8 bases, with 14 bases lying between them. Germline V CDR1 and CDR2: SGHTA, FQGNSA. The CDR3 protein is CASSLVLSAEEAFF. The CDR3 coding sequence is TGTGCCAGCAGCTTAGTCCTTTCAGCAGAGGAAGCTTTCTTT.

On this clone: Different DNA sequences within this sample yield the same CDR3. This sequence joins TRBV27 and TRBJ1-2; no definite D call. CDR1 is MNHEY and CDR2 is SMNVEV in the germline V gene (reference sequence). V gave up 3 bases and J gave up 0 bases, with 5 bases separating them. CDR3 length equals 13 residues. The DNA for the CDR3 is TGTGCCAGCAGTTTTAGGGCTAACTATGGCTACACCTTC. As protein: CASSFRANYGYTF.

The chain is built from TRBV27 and TRBJ2-7; D not certain. The CDR3 covers 14 residues. Germline loops: CDR1 MNHEY, CDR2 SMNVEV (reference sequence). With 4 bases removed from V and 7 bases from J, the gap between germline ends came to 17 bases. The CDR3 spells CASSSRRKEKEQYF. In nucleotides, the CDR3 is TGTGCCAGCAGTTCAAGACGGAAGGAGAAAGAGCAGTACTTC.

The rearrangement joins TRBV2 to TRBJ1-5; weak D call: TRBD1 (6 bases). CDR3 length equals 12 residues. Trimming pared 4 bases from V and 16 bases from J, leaving 17 bases between. CDR1 SNHLY and CDR2 FYNNEI come from the germline V gene. The CDR3 is CASSGAGGGGHF. CDR3 DNA: TGTGCCAGCAGTGGAGCGGGGGGAGGGGGACATTTT.

The genes are TRBV19 and TRBJ2-7; 8 bases align to TRBD1. In germline, CDR1 is LNHDA, CDR2 SQIVND (reference sequence). Trimming cost V 5 bases and J 5 bases; bases outside gene matches: 8. CDR3 length: 14 amino acids. The CDR3 reads CASSPWTGPNEQYF. The DNA for the CDR3 is TGTGCCAGTAGTCCGTGGACAGGGCCCAACGAGCAGTACTTC.

The chain joins TRBV11-2 to TRBJ1-1; D possibly corresponds to TRBD1 (5 bases). V was pared by 0 bases and J by 4 bases, with 15 bases between. The CDR3 covers 16 residues. Looked up from germline, CDR1 is SGHAT and CDR2 is FQNNGV. CDR3 region: CASSLDGGRASTEAFF. In nucleotides, the CDR3 is TGTGCCAGCAGCTTAGATGGTGGCAGGGCCTCCACTGAAGCTTTCTTT.

This clone was counted only a few times. The V gene is TRBV9, the J gene TRBJ2-4; unclear D gene. The CDR3 sequence is 15 residues long. Trimming stripped 4 bases from V and 9 bases from J, with 20 bases between. Germline values: CDR1 SGDLS, CDR2 YYNGEE. The DNA of the CDR3 is TGTGCCAGCAGCCCATCAATCGGGCTCTATAGCATTCAGTACTTC. It translates to CASSPSIGLYSIQYF. Full variable domain (outside the CDR3, taken from reference TRBV9 and TRBJ2-4): DSGVTQTPKHLITATGQRVTLRCSPRSGDLSVYWYQQSLDQGLQFLIQYYNGEERAKGNILERFSAQQFPDLHSELNLSSLELGDSALYFCASSPSIGLYSIQYFGAGTRLSVL.

This clone showed up just a few times. The chain has TRBV5-4 and TRBJ2-2; 10 bases map to TRBD2. The CDR3 length is 16 residues. Looked up from germline, CDR1 is SGHNT and CDR2 is YYREEE (reference sequence). With V trimmed by 1 base and J by 9 bases, 9 bases remained unmatched. CDR3 region: CASSLFSSGSSRELFF. In DNA form, the CDR3 reads TGTGCCAGCAGCTTGTTTTCTAGCGGGAGTTCGAGGGAGCTGTTTTTT.

V is TRBV7-2 and J is TRBJ2-7, with 8 bases identical to TRBD2. CDR3 length: 13 amino acids. CDR1 and CDR2 (germline): SGHTA, FQGNSA. With 5 bases clipped from V and 4 bases from J, the junction kept 4 bases outside the gene matches. The CDR3 spells CASSARLAYEQYF. For the CDR3, the DNA is TGTGCCAGCAGCGCTCGACTAGCGTACGAGCAGTACTTC.

This rearrangement joins TRBV5-4 to TRBJ2-1; 13 positions agree with TRBD2. With V trimmed by 4 bases and J by 5 bases, 9 bases remained unmatched. Germline CDR1 is SGHNT and CDR2 is YYREEE (reference sequence). This CDR3 is 17 amino acids long. CDR3 amino acids: CASSMKVLAGGNNEQFF. In DNA form, the CDR3 reads TGTGCCAGCAGCATGAAAGTACTAGCGGGAGGGAACAATGAGCAGTTCTTC.

This clone was seen a few times. The sample holds other DNA sequences that translate to the same CDR3. J is TRBJ2-5 and V is TRBV4-2; no firm D call. The CDR3 extends over 12 amino acids. V lost 1 base and J 5 bases, leaving 5 bases between the germline ends. Germline V CDR1 and CDR2: LGHNA, YNFKEQ. The CDR3 spells CASSQVDETQYF. The DNA of the CDR3 is TGTGCCAGCAGCCAAGTTGATGAGACCCAGTACTTC.

The chain joins TRBV27 to TRBJ1-1; no clear D gene. The CDR3 has 16 amino acids. Per germline, CDR1 MNHEY and CDR2 SMNVEV (reference sequence). The V end was cut by 5 bases, the J end by 3 bases, with 19 bases between. The CDR3 sequence is CASSPRRGYIDTEAFF. CDR3 coding DNA: TGTGCCAGCAGTCCCCGAAGAGGGTATATAGACACTGAAGCTTTCTTT.

Only one count was recorded for this clone. The chain is built from TRBV14 and TRBJ2-1; D tentatively reads TRBD1 or TRBD2 (5 bases each). Germline lookup yields CDR1 SGHDN and CDR2 FVKESK. The CDR3 length is 16 residues. Trimming took off 1 base at V and 4 bases at J, with 14 bases between the two ends. CDR3 nucleotides: TGTGCCAGCAGCCAAGGGGGGTCATCCAAGTACAATGAGCAGTTCTTC. Translating it yields CASSQGGSSKYNEQFF. Combining the CDR3 with reference TRBV14 and TRBJ2-1 gives the whole variable domain EAGVTQFPSHSVIEKGQTVTLRCDPISGHDNLYWYRRVMGKEIKFLLHFVKESKQDESGMPNNRFLAERTGGTYSTLKVQPAELEDSGVYFCASSQGGSSKYNEQFFGPGTRLTVL.

This clone was detected only a few times. The chain is built from TRBV10-3 and TRBJ2-7, with D tentatively TRBD1 or TRBD2 (5 bases each). There are 20 residues in the CDR3. Trimming pared 6 bases from V and 0 bases from J, leaving 30 bases between. CDR1 is ENHRY and CDR2 is SYGVKD in the germline V gene. The DNA of the CDR3 is TGTGCCATCAGCCCCTTTAACGTAGGGTCGTGGGACGACCTCTCCTACGAGCAGTACTTC. This gives the protein CAISPFNVGSWDDLSYEQYF.